A selection of T cell receptor beta chains follows, all from one sample in a study of CD8+CD57+ T cells in acquired aplastic anemia. TCRdb re-called the reads through MiXCR, storing one row per CDR3 protein. Of about 180,000 distinct CDR3 sequences listed, more than 45% are singletons. Sample: sorted CD4+, CD8+, or CD8+CD57+ T cells (not recorded which) from PBMCs. All receptors derive from a human donor with aplastic anemia. The CDR3 runs from the conserved cysteine through the conserved F or W. D genes are given only for firm matches. Some rows mark clone size as missing; the rest say once, few, many or name a class of expanded clone.

v_call	clone_size	d_call	j_call	cdr3_nt	cdr3_aa
TRBV19	many	.	TRBJ2-3	TGTGCCAGTACAAAAAGGAGAGGGGGGGGGACAGATACGCAGTATTTT	CASTKRRGGGTDTQYF
TRBV2	once	TRBD1	TRBJ1-5	TGTGCCAGCAGAAGGACAGGGAACCCACATAGCAATCAGCCCCAGCATTTT	CASRRTGNPHSNQPQHF
TRBV20-1	.	TRBD2	TRBJ2-5	TGCAGTGCTGGCCCCCTAGCGGGGGGAGACGAGACCCAGTACTTC	CSAGPLAGGDETQYF
TRBV7-2	many	.	TRBJ1-1	TGTGCCAGCAGCGGGAGCCAGGCGAACACTGAAGCTTTCTTT	CASSGSQANTEAFF
TRBV12-3/TRBV12-4	many	.	TRBJ2-6	TGTGCCAGCAGTTCCCCGAACCGCTCTGGGGCCAACGTCCTGACTTTC	CASSSPNRSGANVLTF
TRBV5-6	many	.	TRBJ1-6	TGTGCCAGCAGCCCAACTGGGACAAATAATTCACCCCTCCACTTT	CASSPTGTNNSPLHF
TRBV6-1	.	TRBD1	TRBJ1-2	TGTGCCAGCAGTCCCAGGACAGGGGGCTTGTATGGCTACACCTTC	CASSPRTGGLYGYTF
TRBV20-1	many	.	TRBJ1-2	TGCAGTGCTGGAGAAGGCCAAGGAGTGAACTTC	CSAGEGQGVNF
TRBV10-1	.	TRBD2	TRBJ2-5	TGCGCCAGCAGTGGGACTAGCGGGGGGGCCGGGGAGACCCAGTACTTC	CASSGTSGGAGETQYF
TRBV2	.	.	TRBJ2-7	TGTGCCAGCAAACGAACACTACTCAGGGACGAGCAGTACTTC	CASKRTLLRDEQYF
TRBV24-1	once	TRBD1	TRBJ2-5	TGTGCCACCAGTGATTCCACAGGGGGGGAGACCCAGTACTTC	CATSDSTGGETQYF
TRBV10-3	few	.	TRBJ2-5	TGTGCCATCAGCCGGCCGGGGCCCGGACAAGAGACCCAGTACTTC	CAISRPGPGQETQYF
TRBV20-1	.	TRBD2	TRBJ2-3	TGCAGTGCTATGGCGGGGGCAGATACGCAGTATTTT	CSAMAGADTQYF
TRBV5-1	many	.	TRBJ2-1	TGCGCCAGCAGCTCGGACAATGAGCAGTTCTTC	CASSSDNEQFF
TRBV19	many	.	TRBJ2-1	TGTGCCAGTAGTATAATGGCAGCAGTCCTCGATGAGCAGTTCTTC	CASSIMAAVLDEQFF
TRBV5-5	.	TRBD1	TRBJ1-5	TGTGCCAGCAGCCGGACAGGGGCGGCCAATCAGCCCCAGCATTTT	CASSRTGAANQPQHF
TRBV12-2	few	.	TRBJ1-5	TGTGCAAGTCGCTTAACGACGAGGGACACCCGGGAACAGCCCCAGCATTTT	CASRLTTRDTREQPQHF
TRBV2	.	.	TRBJ2-1	TGTGCCAGCAGGGCGCCCCTAGGTGAGCAGTTCTTC	CASRAPLGEQFF
TRBV10-3	few	.	TRBJ2-3	TGTGCCATCAGCTCAGGTCTAACAGATACGCAGTATTTT	CAISSGLTDTQYF
TRBV7-3	.	.	TRBJ2-5	TGTGCCAGCAGCTTAACCGGCAGGGTGGAGACCCAGTACTTC	CASSLTGRVETQYF
TRBV9	.	.	TRBJ2-7	TGTGCCAGCAGCGTAACTGCGTTGGTGGGAAGGGAGCAGTACTTC	CASSVTALVGREQYF
TRBV2	.	.	TRBJ2-7	TGTGCCAGCAGTGAGGAGACAGCTTCATACTACGAGCAGTACTTC	CASSEETASYYEQYF
TRBV6-5	few	TRBD2	TRBJ2-5	TGTGCCAGCAGTTCCGCGGGGGAAGAGACCCAGTACTTC	CASSSAGEETQYF
TRBV6-2/TRBV6-3	few	.	TRBJ1-3	TGTGCCAGCAGTTACTCGAGGGCCCGGAGCTCTGGAAACACCATATATTTT	CASSYSRARSSGNTIYF
TRBV12-3/TRBV12-4	few	.	TRBJ1-5	TGTGCCAGCAGTTTACGGGGGATTTGGGGCAATCAGCCCCAGCATTTT	CASSLRGIWGNQPQHF
TRBV9	.	.	TRBJ2-1	TGTGCCAGCAGCATCGGGATTCCTAACAATGAGCAGTTCTTC	CASSIGIPNNEQFF
TRBV20-1	many	.	TRBJ2-3	TGCAGTGCTAGTCGGAAGAAACTTTTCTTGGATACGCAGTATTTT	CSASRKKLFLDTQYF
TRBV10-3	.	.	TRBJ1-1	TGTGCCATCAGTTTGACAGTAGAGGATACTGAAGCTTTCTTT	CAISLTVEDTEAFF
TRBV11-2	many	.	TRBJ1-3	TGTGCCAGCAGCTCGTCCGGCACCATATATTTT	CASSSSGTIYF